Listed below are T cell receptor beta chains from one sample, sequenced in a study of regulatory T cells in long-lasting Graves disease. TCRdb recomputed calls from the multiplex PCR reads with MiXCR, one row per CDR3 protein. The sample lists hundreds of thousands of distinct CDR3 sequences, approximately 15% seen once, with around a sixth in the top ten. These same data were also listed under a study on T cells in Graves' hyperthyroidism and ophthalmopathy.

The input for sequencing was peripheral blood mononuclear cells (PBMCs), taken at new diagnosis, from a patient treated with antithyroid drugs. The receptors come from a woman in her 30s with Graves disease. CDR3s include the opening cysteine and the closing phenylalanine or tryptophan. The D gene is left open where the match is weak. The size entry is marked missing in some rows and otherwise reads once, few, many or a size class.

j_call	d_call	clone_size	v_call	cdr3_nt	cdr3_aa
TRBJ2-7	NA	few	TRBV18	TGTGCCAGCTCACCAAACGGAGCCCCCTACGAGCAGTACTTC	CASSPNGAPYEQYF
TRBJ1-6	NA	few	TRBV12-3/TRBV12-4	TGTGCCAGCAGTTTCAGGGGTCTAGGTTCACCCCTCCACTTT	CASSFRGLGSPLHF
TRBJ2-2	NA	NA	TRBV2	TGTGCCAGCAGTGTTTATCAGAACACCGGGGAGCTGTTTTTT	CASSVYQNTGELFF
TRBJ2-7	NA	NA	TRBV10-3	TGTGCCATCAGTGGTGCCAGTGCCCACGAGCAGTACTTC	CAISGASAHEQYF
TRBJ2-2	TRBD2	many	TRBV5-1	TGCGCCAGCAGGGCCCCGACTAGCACCGAAACCGGGGAGCTGTTTTTT	CASRAPTSTETGELFF
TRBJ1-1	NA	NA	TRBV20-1	TGCAGTGCTAATAGGGGGACTGAAGCTTTCTTT	CSANRGTEAFF
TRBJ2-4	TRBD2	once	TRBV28	TGTGCCAGCAGTTCGACTAGCGGGAGAAACATTCAGTACTTC	CASSSTSGRNIQYF
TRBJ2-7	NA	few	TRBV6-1	TGTGCCAGCAAGCGGACTAACTCCTACGAGCAGTACTTC	CASKRTNSYEQYF
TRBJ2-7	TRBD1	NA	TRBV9	TGTGCCAGCAGCGTATCGGCTACAGGGGTAACCTACGAGCAGTACTTC	CASSVSATGVTYEQYF
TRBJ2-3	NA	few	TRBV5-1	TGCGCCAGCAGCTTGGGGTTTGTGCGGGACACAGATACGCAGTATTTT	CASSLGFVRDTDTQYF
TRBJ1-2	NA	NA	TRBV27	TGTGCCAGCAGTCAAAGGGGGAGTGGCTACACCTTC	CASSQRGSGYTF
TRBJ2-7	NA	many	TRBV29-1	TGCAGCGTTGAAGATCCCCAATTCGAGCAGTACTTC	CSVEDPQFEQYF
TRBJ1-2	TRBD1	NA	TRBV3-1	TGTGCCAGCAGCCAAGATGGGAGTGGGACAGGGTATGGCTACACCTTC	CASSQDGSGTGYGYTF
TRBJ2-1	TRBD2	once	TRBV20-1	TGCAGTGCTAGACCCAGGGGCGCGGGGGGGATATACAATGAGCAGTTCTTC	CSARPRGAGGIYNEQFF
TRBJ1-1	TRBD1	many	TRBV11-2	TGTGCCAGCAGCTTAGGAGGCAGGGGGGCTGAAGCTTTCTTT	CASSLGGRGAEAFF
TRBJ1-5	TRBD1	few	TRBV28	TGTGCCAGCAGTTTGTTGGGACAGGGGGCCGGCAATCAGCCCCAGCATTTT	CASSLLGQGAGNQPQHF
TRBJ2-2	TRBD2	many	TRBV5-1	TGCGCCAGCAGCTCGGAAGCGGGAGCTCGTACCGGGGAGCTGTTTTTT	CASSSEAGARTGELFF
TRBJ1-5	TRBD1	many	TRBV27	TGTGCCAGCACCCAATGGACAGGGGGCGCGTCTCAGCCCCAGCATTTT	CASTQWTGGASQPQHF
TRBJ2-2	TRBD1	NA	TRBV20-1	TGCAGTGCTACAAAGAGACAGGGCCCCACCGGGGAGCTGTTTTTT	CSATKRQGPTGELFF
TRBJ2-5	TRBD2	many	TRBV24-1	TGTGCCACCAGTGATACCCGGGGGGGGCTAAAAGAGACCCAGTACTTC	CATSDTRGGLKETQYF
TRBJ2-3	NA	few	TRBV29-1	TGCAGCGTTCGGTTAGCGACTAGCACAGATACGCAGTATTTT	CSVRLATSTDTQYF
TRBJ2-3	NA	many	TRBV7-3	TGTGCCAGCAGCTTAGAAGTGGGAGTATGGGATACGCAGTATTTT	CASSLEVGVWDTQYF
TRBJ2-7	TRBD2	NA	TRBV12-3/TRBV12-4	TGTGCCAGCAGTAAACTAGCGGAAAGGTACGAGCAGTACTTC	CASSKLAERYEQYF
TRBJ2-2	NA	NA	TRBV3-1	TGTGCCAGCAGCCAAGAAACGTTGACGACCGGGACCGGGGAGCTGTTTTTT	CASSQETLTTGTGELFF
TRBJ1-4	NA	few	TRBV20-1	TGCAGTGCTAGGACACCGGCAACTAATGAAAAACTGTTTTTT	CSARTPATNEKLFF
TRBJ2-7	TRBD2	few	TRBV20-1	TGCAGTGCGAAAAAACTTAGCGGGAGTGGGGCCTACGAGCAGTACTTC	CSAKKLSGSGAYEQYF
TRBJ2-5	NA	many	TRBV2	TGTGCCAGCAGTGGGACTGATCAAGAGACCCAGTACTTC	CASSGTDQETQYF
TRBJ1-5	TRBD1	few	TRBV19	TGTGCCAGTACGGGCAGGGGGTGGTACAGCAATCAGCCCCAGCATTTT	CASTGRGWYSNQPQHF
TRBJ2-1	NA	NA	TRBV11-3	TGTGCCAGCAGCTGGGGCGGGCGGGCGTCCTACAATGAGCAGTTCTTC	CASSWGGRASYNEQFF
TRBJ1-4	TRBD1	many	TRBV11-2	TGTGCCAGCAGCCGCTGGGGACAGCAAGAAGAAAAACTGTTTTTT	CASSRWGQQEEKLFF
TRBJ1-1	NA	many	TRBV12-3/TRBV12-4	TGTGCCAGCAGCGCCGGGATTAGGACGGGGGCTTTCTTT	CASSAGIRTGAFF
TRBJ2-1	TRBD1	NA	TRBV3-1	TGTGCCAGCAGCCCCGATGAAGGGGGCTATGAGCAGTTCTTC	CASSPDEGGYEQFF
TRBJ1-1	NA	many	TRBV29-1	TGCAGCGGGAGGGGGGCGCAAGTGAACACTGAAGCTTTCTTT	CSGRGAQVNTEAFF
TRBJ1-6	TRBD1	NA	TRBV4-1	TGCGCCAGCAGCCAAGTTTCAGCCGGACAGGGAGGTTCACCCCTCCACTTT	CASSQVSAGQGGSPLHF
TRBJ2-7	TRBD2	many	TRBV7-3	TGTGCCAGCAGCCCTCTAGCGGGAGGGGGAGAGCAGTACTTC	CASSPLAGGGEQYF
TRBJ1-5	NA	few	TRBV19	TGTGCCAGTCACCCTATCAGGGGTGTTCTGTATCAGCCCCAGCATTTT	CASHPIRGVLYQPQHF
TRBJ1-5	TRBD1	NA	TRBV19	TGTGCCAGTAGTATCAGGACAGGGAGGGGTCAGCCCCAGCATTTT	CASSIRTGRGQPQHF
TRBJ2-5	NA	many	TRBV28	TGTGCCAGCAGGGAGACAGGGAGGGAGACCCAGTACTTC	CASRETGRETQYF
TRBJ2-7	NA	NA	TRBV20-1	TGCAGTGCTCCCCCTGTAGACTTCTCCTACGAGCAGTACTTC	CSAPPVDFSYEQYF
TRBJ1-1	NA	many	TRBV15	TGTGCCACCAGCAGAGATTGGGGGAACACTGAAGCTTTCTTT	CATSRDWGNTEAFF
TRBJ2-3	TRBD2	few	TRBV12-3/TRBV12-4	TGTGCCAGCCTAAGTCTAGGACTAGCTGCAGATACGCAGTATTTT	CASLSLGLAADTQYF